This T cell receptor beta chain was identified in a study of brain T cells in children with intractable seizures. CDR1 and CDR2 from the germline V gene are MNHEY and SVGAGI. The trim removed 6 bases at V and 6 bases at J, leaving 6 bases unmatched. The CDR3 length is 13 residues. As to this clone: Its antigen is unknown.

Study results and caveats: Clones missing pre-surgery may reflect undersampling of that blood sample. Viral specificity was inferred only from CDR3 similarity; HCMV serostatus was unknown.

Time point defined: blood from clinic visit 5 months post-surgery; TSC patient then seizure free. Sequencing was limited to surgery cases with top T cell transcript signatures in brain tissue. Pre-surgery treatment included at least one anti-epileptic drug. Only in-frame clones appear in the TCRdb table, and some are missing; sequencing was by immunoSEQ multiplex PCR. The profile shows about 340,000 clones, about 94% of them singletons. The sample in question was peripheral blood, obtained 4 to 6 months after surgery. The chain has TRBV6-5 and TRBJ1-1; 8 nucleotides line up with TRBD1. This receptor was taken from a boy younger than two with tuberous sclerosis and intractable seizures. The CDR3 DNA is TGTGCCAGCAGGAAAACAGGGGGAGCTGAAGCTTTCTTT. Protein product: CASRKTGGAEAFF.